Sequencing of this T cell receptor beta chain was carried out in a study of control samples from healthy donors and cancer patients. Libraries were prepared by immunoSEQ multiplex PCR; TCRdb keeps only in-frame clonotypes and omits some of them. In the table there are roughly 130,000 clones, 75% to 95% of which are singletons. The V gene's germline CDR1 is LNHNV and CDR2 YYDKDF (reference sequence). The CDR3 spans 14 residues. As regards this clone: At one boundary the junction diverges from the germline segment, which might be a read error.

The sequence was obtained from a young man in good health. Sequencing input: blood. The rearrangement uses TRBV15 and TRBJ1-6; D not resolved. CDR3 loop: CATSRDRDGSPPHF. Written as DNA, the CDR3 is TGTGCCACCAGCAGAGATCGGGATGGCTCACCCCCCCACTTT.